What follows are 22 T cell receptor beta chains derived from one specimen sequenced in a study of Ad26.COV2.S vaccination and SARS-CoV-2 variants. Treatment meaning: around 19 received Ad26.COV2.S at low or high dose, single or two shots; roughly five received placebo; per-sample allocation not given. Samples were taken on day 63 after the first vaccine or placebo injection. Using immunoSEQ multiplex PCR, the repertoire was profiled, and TCRdb retains in-frame clones only, with some absent. The sample carries around 240,000 clones, around 87% recorded once. Sequences were derived from peripheral blood, sampled in a trial of Ad26.COV2.S vaccine versus placebo. These receptors originate from a person between 18 and 59 years old who received the Ad26.COV2.S COVID-19 vaccine or a placebo.

This chain joins TRBV7-2 and TRBJ1-1; no reliable D call. V was clipped by 4 bases and J by 0 bases, with 6 bases between them. From germline, CDR1 is SGHTA and CDR2 FQGNSA. CDR3 length: 13 amino acids. The CDR3 loop reads CASSSLLNTEAFF. CDR3 nucleotides: TGTGCCAGCAGCTCCCTCCTGAACACTGAAGCTTTCTTT.

J is TRBJ2-1 and V is TRBV4-2; D possibly uses TRBD1 or TRBD2 (7 bases each). Germline CDR1 is LGHNA and CDR2 is YNFKEQ. The V end lost 1 base, the J end lost 2 bases, and 18 bases lay between the germline ends. The CDR3 is 18 residues long. The CDR3 DNA reads TGTGCCAGCAGCCAAGGCCCACCAGGGGGGGCGACCTACAATGAGCAGTTCTTC. Protein: CASSQGPPGGATYNEQFF.

This clone was picked up one time. V is TRBV28 and J is TRBJ1-6; 7 nucleotides match TRBD1. This CDR3 is 14 amino acids long. The V and J ends lost 6 bases and 2 bases, in that order; junction bases with no gene match: 1. The germline gives CDR1 MDHEN, CDR2 SYDVKM. CDR3 amino acids: CASRRGPYNSPLHF. Here the CDR3 DNA reads TGTGCCAGCAGAAGGGGGCCCTATAATTCACCCCTCCACTTT. The whole variable domain, remainder taken from reference TRBV28 and TRBJ1-6, is DVKVTQSSRYLVKRTGEKVFLECVQDMDHENMFWYRQDPGLGLRLIYFSYDVKMKEKGDIPEGYSVSREKKERFSLILESASTNQTSMYLCASRRGPYNSPLHFGNGTRLTVT.

This clone has just one count. The rearrangement uses TRBV14 and TRBJ2-7; D assignment may be TRBD1 or TRBD2 (6 bases each). Germline V lookup: CDR1 SGHDN, CDR2 FVKESK. This CDR3 has 14 residues. Trimming took 9 bases from V and 5 from J, leaving 20 bases between them. The CDR3 nucleotides read TGTGCCAGGCCCGGAGGGGGGTTCCTTAACGAGCAGTACTTC. As protein: CARPGGGFLNEQYF.

This chain connects TRBV6-1 to TRBJ2-3, with D unresolved. From germline, CDR1 is MNHNS and CDR2 SASEGT. The V end lost 0 bases, the J end lost 14 bases, and 12 bases lay between the germline ends. This CDR3 has 12 amino acids. In DNA, the CDR3 is TGTGCCAGCAGTGAAGCGCCTTCTCCCCCGTATTTT. Its translation is CASSEAPSPPYF.

V gene TRBV15 combines with J gene TRBJ2-3, with 10 bases matching TRBD2. Trimming took 5 bases from V and 1 from J; bases not matched to a gene: 6. Germline CDR1 LNHNV, CDR2 YYDKDF (reference sequence). The CDR3 sequence is 16 residues long. This CDR3 is CATSGRLAGGTDTQYF. The CDR3 DNA reads TGTGCCACCAGCGGTCGACTAGCGGGCGGCACAGATACGCAGTATTTT.

This rearrangement joins TRBV2 to TRBJ2-5; no firm D call. Trimming removed 8 bases from V and 5 bases from J, with 15 bases in between. This CDR3 spans 13 amino acids. In germline, CDR1 is SNHLY, CDR2 FYNNEI. CDR3 in amino acids: CASSRLSLETQYF. The CDR3 region has the DNA TGTGCCAGCTCCCGATTAAGCTTGGAGACCCAGTACTTC.

The rearrangement links TRBV9 to TRBJ2-7; the D gene is possibly TRBD2 (5 bases). Germline V gene data show CDR1 as SGDLS and CDR2 as YYNGEE. The V end was cut by 0 bases, the J end by 2 bases, with 9 bases between. CDR3 length: 14 residues. The CDR3 sequence: CASSVGGPAYEQYF. The CDR3, as DNA: TGTGCCAGCAGCGTAGGAGGGCCCGCCTACGAGCAGTACTTC.

The V call is TRBV18, the J call TRBJ2-1; 9 positions match TRBD2. The V gene end was trimmed by 3 bases and the J gene end by 9 bases; junction bases not matched to a gene: 9. The germline V gene encodes CDR1 KGHSH and CDR2 LQKENI. The CDR3 has 15 amino acids. As DNA, the CDR3 is TGTGCCAGCTCACCGTTAGCGGGAGCCTCAGTTGAGCAGTTCTTC. Translating it yields CASSPLAGASVEQFF.

This sequence joins TRBV24-1 and TRBJ2-7; TRBD1 matches 9 bases. The CDR3 has 16 residues. V lost 2 bases to trimming and J lost 5 bases; unmatched junction nucleotides: 9. Germline CDR1 reads KGHDR; CDR2 reads SFDVKD. The CDR3 nucleotides read TGTGCCACCAGTGATTCGGCCCGGGACAGGGTTCACGAGCAGTACTTC. Its translation: CATSDSARDRVHEQYF.

The V call is TRBV19, the J call TRBJ1-1; 8 nucleotides line up with TRBD1. The CDR3 contains 14 residues. CDR1 and CDR2 from the germline V gene are LNHDA and SQIVND (reference sequence). V shed 4 bases, J shed 1 base, and the junction held 2 bases outside the gene matches. CDR3 protein: CASSRGTGNTEAFF. CDR3 in DNA: TGTGCCAGTAGTAGGGGGACAGGGAACACTGAAGCTTTCTTT.

V usage is TRBV12-3 or TRBV12-4 and J usage is TRBJ2-3, with D unresolved. V shed 6 bases and J shed 8 bases, with 6 bases lying between them. There are 10 residues in the CDR3. CDR3 bases: TGTGCCAGCAGGGGCCGTACGCAGTATTTT. The encoded protein is CASRGRTQYF.

The CDR3, as DNA: TGCGCCAGCAGCCAGGGACTCCGCAATGAGCAGTTCTTC. Its protein product is CASSQGLRNEQFF. The gene calls are TRBV4-3 and TRBJ2-1; D might be TRBD2 (6 bases). The CDR3 consists of 13 residues. CDR1 is LGHNA, CDR2 YSLEER, per germline. V lost 3 bases, J lost 6 bases, and 9 bases lay in between.

The table lists this clone with a count of one. The chain joins TRBV7-8 to TRBJ1-2; TRBD1 is a possible D gene (5 bases). V was shortened by 2 bases and J by 1 base, with 11 bases between the two germline ends. Germline assignment: CDR1 SGHVS and CDR2 FQNEAQ. The CDR3 covers 15 residues. The CDR3 sequence: CASSLRRGINYGYTF. In DNA, the CDR3 is TGTGCCAGCAGCTTACGTCGGGGGATTAACTATGGCTACACCTTC.

In this sample, this clone turned up once. This chain links TRBV9 with TRBJ1-5; TRBD1 matches 8 bases. V was clipped by 4 bases and J by 3 bases; unmatched bases: 3. This CDR3 is 14 amino acids long. Germline CDR1 is SGDLS and CDR2 is YYNGEE. As DNA, the CDR3 is TGTGCCAGCAGCCCTCAGGGGGCCAATCAGCCCCAGCATTTT. This sequence encodes CASSPQGANQPQHF.

This chain uses TRBV10-3 with TRBJ2-7; 9 bases align to TRBD1. Germline V gene data show CDR1 as ENHRY and CDR2 as SYGVKD. V lost 0 bases to trimming and J lost 5 bases; unmatched junction nucleotides: 5. The CDR3 runs 15 residues. CDR3 sequence reads: CAISESTGGKNEQYF. CDR3 nucleotides: TGTGCCATCAGTGAGTCGACAGGGGGGAAGAACGAGCAGTACTTC.

This chain joins TRBV6-5 and TRBJ1-1; tentative D call: TRBD1 (6 bases). The germline V gene has CDR1 MNHEY and CDR2 SVGAGI. CDR3 length equals 13 residues. The V end was cut by 6 bases, the J end by 2 bases, with 10 bases between. Here the CDR3 DNA reads TGTGCCAGCAGCCGCAGGGGAAACACTGAAGCTTTCTTT. Its protein is CASSRRGNTEAFF.

This chain uses TRBV18 with TRBJ2-1, with 11 bases that match TRBD2. V shed 1 base and J 6 bases; nucleotides not matched to a gene: 5. Germline lookup yields CDR1 KGHSH and CDR2 LQKENI. This CDR3 has 16 amino acids. The CDR3 DNA is TGTGCCAGCTCACCACTAGCGGGAGGGCCAGGCAATGAGCAGTTCTTC. Translated, it gives CASSPLAGGPGNEQFF.

The rearrangement joins TRBV5-1 to TRBJ1-1; D is possibly TRBD1 (5 bases). V was cut by 4 bases and J by 1 base, with 14 bases left in between. The CDR3 is made up of 15 amino acids. The germline CDR1 and CDR2 sequences are SGHRS and YFSETQ. CDR3 residues: CASSPRGVGNTEAFF. The DNA for the CDR3 is TGCGCCAGCAGCCCTAGAGGGGTCGGGAACACTGAAGCTTTCTTT.

This clone was observed a handful of times. The V gene is TRBV4-3, the J gene TRBJ1-1; D remains ambiguous. Germline V CDR1 and CDR2: LGHNA, YSLEER. Trimming removed 0 bases from V and 0 bases from J, with 5 bases in between. This CDR3 spans 14 amino acids. CDR3 region: CASSQDRMNTEAFF. The DNA of the CDR3 is TGCGCCAGCAGCCAAGATCGGATGAACACTGAAGCTTTCTTT.

V is TRBV5-4 and J is TRBJ2-2, with 14 bases aligning to TRBD2. Germline CDR1 is SGHNT and CDR2 is YYREEE (reference sequence). CDR3 length: 17 amino acids. V was pared by 7 bases and J by 6 bases, with 11 bases of the junction left unmatched. The CDR3 loop reads CASAPGTSGSNSGELFF. For the CDR3, the DNA is TGTGCCAGCGCTCCCGGGACTAGCGGGAGCAATTCCGGGGAGCTGTTTTTT. The full variable domain, in which reference TRBV5-4 and TRBJ2-2 provide the parts outside the CDR3, is ETGVTQSPTHLIKTRGQQVTLRCSSQSGHNTVSWYQQALGQGPQFIFQYYREEENGRGNFPPRFSGLQFPNYSSELNVNALELDDSALYLCASAPGTSGSNSGELFFGEGSRLTVL.

The CDR3, as DNA: TGTGCCAGCAGTTTTCGGTTGAACACTGAAGCTTTCTTT. This codes for CASSFRLNTEAFF. The chain has TRBV6-2 or TRBV6-3 and TRBJ1-1; D uncertain. The CDR3 contains 13 residues. From germline, CDR1 is MNHEY and CDR2 SVGEGT. V was trimmed by 4 bases and J by 0 bases, leaving 6 bases between them.